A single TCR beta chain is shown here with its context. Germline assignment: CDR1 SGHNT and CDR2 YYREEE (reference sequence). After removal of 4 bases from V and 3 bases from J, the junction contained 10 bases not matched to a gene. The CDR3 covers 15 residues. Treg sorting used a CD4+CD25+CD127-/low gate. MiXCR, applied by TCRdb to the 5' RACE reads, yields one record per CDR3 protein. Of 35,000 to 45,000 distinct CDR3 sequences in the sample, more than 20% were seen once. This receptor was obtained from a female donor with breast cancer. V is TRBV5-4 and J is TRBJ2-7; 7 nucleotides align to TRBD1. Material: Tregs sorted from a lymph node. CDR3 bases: TGTGCCAGCAGCCTCTCCACAGGGGTGGGCTACGAGCAGTACTTC. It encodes CASSLSTGVGYEQYF.